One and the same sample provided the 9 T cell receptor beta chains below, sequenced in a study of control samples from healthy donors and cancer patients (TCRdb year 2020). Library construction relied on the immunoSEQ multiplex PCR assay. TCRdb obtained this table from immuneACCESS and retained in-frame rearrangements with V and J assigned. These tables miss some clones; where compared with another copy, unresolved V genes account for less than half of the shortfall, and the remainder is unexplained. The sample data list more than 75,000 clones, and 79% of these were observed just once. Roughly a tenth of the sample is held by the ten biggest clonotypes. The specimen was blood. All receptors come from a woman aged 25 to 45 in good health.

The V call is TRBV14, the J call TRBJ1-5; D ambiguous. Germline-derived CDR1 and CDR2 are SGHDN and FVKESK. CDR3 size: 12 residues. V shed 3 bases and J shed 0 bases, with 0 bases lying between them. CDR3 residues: CASSHSNQPQHF. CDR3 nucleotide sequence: TGTGCCAGCAGCCATAGCAATCAGCCCCAGCATTTT. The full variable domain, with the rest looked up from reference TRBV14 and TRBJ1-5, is EAGVTQFPSHSVIEKGQTVTLRCDPISGHDNLYWYRRVMGKEIKFLLHFVKESKQDESGMPNNRFLAERTGGTYSTLKVQPAELEDSGVYFCASSHSNQPQHFGDGTRLSIL.

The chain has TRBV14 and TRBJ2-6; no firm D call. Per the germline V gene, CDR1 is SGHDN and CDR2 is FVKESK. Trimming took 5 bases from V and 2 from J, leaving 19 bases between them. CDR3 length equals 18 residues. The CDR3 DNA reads TGTGCCAGCAGCTACGGTGTAACCCTTACCCCTGGGGCCAACGTCCTGACTTTC. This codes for CASSYGVTLTPGANVLTF.

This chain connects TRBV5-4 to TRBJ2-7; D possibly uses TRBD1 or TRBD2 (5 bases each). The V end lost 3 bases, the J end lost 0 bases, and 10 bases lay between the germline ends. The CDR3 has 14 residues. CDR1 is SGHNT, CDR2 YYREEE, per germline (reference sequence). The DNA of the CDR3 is TGTGCCAGCAGCTCGGGACCTTACTCCTACGAGCAGTACTTC. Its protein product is CASSSGPYSYEQYF.

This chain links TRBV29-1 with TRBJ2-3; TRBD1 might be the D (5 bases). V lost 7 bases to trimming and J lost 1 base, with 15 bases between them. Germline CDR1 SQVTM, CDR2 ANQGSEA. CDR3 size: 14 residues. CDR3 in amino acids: CSAGWQGGTDTQYF. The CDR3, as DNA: TGCAGCGCCGGGTGGCAGGGTGGCACAGATACGCAGTATTTT.

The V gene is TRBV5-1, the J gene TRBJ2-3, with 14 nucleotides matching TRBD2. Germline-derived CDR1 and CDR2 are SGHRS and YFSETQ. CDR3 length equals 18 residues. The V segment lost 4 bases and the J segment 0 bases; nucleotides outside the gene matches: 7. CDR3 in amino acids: CASSPGTSGGLSTDTQYF. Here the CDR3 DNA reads TGCGCCAGCAGCCCGGGGACTAGCGGGGGCCTGAGCACAGATACGCAGTATTTT. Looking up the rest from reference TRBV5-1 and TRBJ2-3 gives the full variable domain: KAGVTQTPRYLIKTRGQQVTLSCSPISGHRSVSWYQQTPGQGLQFLFEYFSETQRNKGNFPGRFSGRQFSNSRSEMNVSTLELGDSALYLCASSPGTSGGLSTDTQYFGPGTRLTVL.

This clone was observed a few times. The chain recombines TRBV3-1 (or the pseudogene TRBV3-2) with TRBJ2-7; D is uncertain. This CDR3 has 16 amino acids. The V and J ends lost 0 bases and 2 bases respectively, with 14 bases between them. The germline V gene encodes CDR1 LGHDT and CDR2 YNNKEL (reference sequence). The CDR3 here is CASSQDSRLKTYEQYF. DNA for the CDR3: TGTGCCAGCAGCCAAGATTCAAGGCTTAAAACCTACGAGCAGTACTTC.

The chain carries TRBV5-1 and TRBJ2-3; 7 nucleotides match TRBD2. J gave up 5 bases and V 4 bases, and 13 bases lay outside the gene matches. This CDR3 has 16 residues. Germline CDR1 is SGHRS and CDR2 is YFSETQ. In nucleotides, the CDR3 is TGCGCCAGCAGCGACGAGAGCGGGACCGGGGGAGATACGCAGTATTTT. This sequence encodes CASSDESGTGGDTQYF.

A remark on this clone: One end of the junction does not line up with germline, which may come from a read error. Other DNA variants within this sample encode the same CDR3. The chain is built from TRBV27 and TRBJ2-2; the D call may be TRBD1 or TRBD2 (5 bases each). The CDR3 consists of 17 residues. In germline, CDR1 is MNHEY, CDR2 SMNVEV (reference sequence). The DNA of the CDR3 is TGTGCCAGCAGTTTAATCGCCGGGACGGTGAACACCGGGGAACTGTTTTTT. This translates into CASSLIAGTVNTGELFF.

The DNA for the CDR3 is TGTGCCAGCAGCTTGACAGCCCCAGGGTATGGCTACACCTTC. It is translated as CASSLTAPGYGYTF. J is TRBJ1-2 and V is TRBV5-4; D is perhaps TRBD1 (5 bases). Trimming removed 1 base from V and 5 bases from J, with 12 bases in between. This CDR3 region has 14 residues. CDR1 is SGHNT and CDR2 is YYREEE in the germline V gene (reference sequence).